Below, one TCR beta chain is given with its context. The antigen is unknown. The sample comes from a study of post-analysis software for immune sequencing data. Germline V CDR1 and CDR2: LGHNA, YNFKEQ. The CDR3 runs to 17 residues. V was clipped by 5 bases and J by 0 bases; unmatched bases: 7. The TCR beta cDNA libraries carried unique molecular identifiers. TCRdb fed the PCR reads into MiXCR, producing one record per CDR3 protein. This sample has almost 700,000 distinct CDR3 sequences, with 55% to 70% found just once. General study results and limits: Compared with controls, patients had more of roughly 5 TRBV segments, including TRBV5-6, TRBV5-1 and TRBV20-1.

This TCR was sampled from a girl between 2 and 10 years old with multiple sclerosis. This chain uses TRBV4-2 with TRBJ2-5; 12 bases agree with TRBD2. The source material was blood. The CDR3 sequence is CASSWERTSGNQETQYF. The CDR3, as DNA: TGTGCCAGCAGCTGGGAAAGGACTAGCGGGAACCAAGAGACCCAGTACTTC.